Given below is one TCR beta chain in context. This record belongs to a study of blood T cell repertoires in COVID-19. Overall study: The study drew acute and convalescent COVID-19 samples from the United States, Italy and Spain. The cDNA or gDNA used as material had been derived from T cells, B-cell-depleted T cells, or PBMCs.

In Seattle, patients joined the study during active infection and were tracked longitudinally. V shed 1 base, J shed 2 bases, and the junction held 6 bases outside the gene matches. Per the germline V gene, CDR1 is SGHTA and CDR2 is FQGNSA. There are 17 residues in the CDR3. Source study methods: How many nucleated cells were present was estimated from reference gene primer amplification. The data were produced by immunoSEQ multiplex PCR, yet TCRdb's version contains in-frame clones alone and is incomplete. V, J and clone size are taken as reported in that table, and D and trimming were inferred from the DNA itself. The sample holds 200,000 to 250,000 clones, roughly 79% seen once.

The receptor was isolated from a woman older than 75 with COVID-19, enrolled during active disease. The sequenced material came from peripheral blood. The J gene is TRBJ1-5, the V gene TRBV7-2, with 9 nucleotides matching TRBD1. CDR3: CASSLGNRGLGNQPQHF. The CDR3 coding sequence is TGTGCCAGCAGCTTAGGAAACAGGGGGCTGGGCAATCAGCCCCAGCATTTT.